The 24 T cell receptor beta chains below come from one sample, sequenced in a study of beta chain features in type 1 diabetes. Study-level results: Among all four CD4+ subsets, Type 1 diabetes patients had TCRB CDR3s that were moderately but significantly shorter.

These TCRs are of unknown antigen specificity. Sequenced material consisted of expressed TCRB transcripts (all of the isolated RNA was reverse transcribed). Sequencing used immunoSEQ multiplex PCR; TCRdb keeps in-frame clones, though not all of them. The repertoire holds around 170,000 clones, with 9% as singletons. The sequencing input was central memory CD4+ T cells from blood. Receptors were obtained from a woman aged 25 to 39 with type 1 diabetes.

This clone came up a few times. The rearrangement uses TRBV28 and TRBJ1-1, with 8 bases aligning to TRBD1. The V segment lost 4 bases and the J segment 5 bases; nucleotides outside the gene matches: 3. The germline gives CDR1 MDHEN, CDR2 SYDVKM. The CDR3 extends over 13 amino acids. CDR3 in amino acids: CASSSQGETEAFF. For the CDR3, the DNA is TGTGCCAGCAGTTCACAGGGGGAAACTGAAGCTTTCTTT. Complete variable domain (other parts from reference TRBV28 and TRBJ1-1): DVKVTQSSRYLVKRTGEKVFLECVQDMDHENMFWYRQDPGLGLRLIYFSYDVKMKEKGDIPEGYSVSREKKERFSLILESASTNQTSMYLCASSSQGETEAFFGQGTRLTVV.

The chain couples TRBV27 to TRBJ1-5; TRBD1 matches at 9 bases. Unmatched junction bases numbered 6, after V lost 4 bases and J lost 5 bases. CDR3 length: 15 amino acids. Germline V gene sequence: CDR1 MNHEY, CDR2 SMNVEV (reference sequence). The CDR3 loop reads CASSWNTGGDQPQHF. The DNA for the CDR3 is TGTGCCAGCAGTTGGAACACAGGGGGCGATCAGCCCCAGCATTTT.

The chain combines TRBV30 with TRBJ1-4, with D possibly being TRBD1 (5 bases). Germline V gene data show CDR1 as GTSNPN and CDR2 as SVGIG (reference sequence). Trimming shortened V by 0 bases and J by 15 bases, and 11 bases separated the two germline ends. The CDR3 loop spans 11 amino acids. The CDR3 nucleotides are TGTGCCTGGAGTGTTGGGGCTTTTGTGTTTTTT. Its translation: CAWSVGAFVFF.

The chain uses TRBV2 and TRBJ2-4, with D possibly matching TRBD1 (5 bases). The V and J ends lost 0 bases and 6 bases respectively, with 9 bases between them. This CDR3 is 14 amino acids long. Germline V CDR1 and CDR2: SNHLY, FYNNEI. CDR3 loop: CASSEARQPNIQYF. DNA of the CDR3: TGTGCCAGCAGTGAAGCGCGACAGCCAAACATTCAGTACTTC. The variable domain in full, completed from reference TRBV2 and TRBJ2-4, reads EPEVTQTPSHQVTQMGQEVILRCVPISNHLYFYWYRQILGQKVEFLVSFYNNEISEKSEIFDDQFSVERPDGSNFTLKIRSTKLEDSAMYFCASSEARQPNIQYFGAGTRLSVL.

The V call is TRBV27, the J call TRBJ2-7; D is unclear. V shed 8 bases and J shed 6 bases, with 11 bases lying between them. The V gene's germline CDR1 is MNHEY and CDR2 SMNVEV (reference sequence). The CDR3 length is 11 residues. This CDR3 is CASEEAREQYF. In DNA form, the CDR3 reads TGTGCCAGCGAAGAAGCGCGCGAGCAGTACTTC.

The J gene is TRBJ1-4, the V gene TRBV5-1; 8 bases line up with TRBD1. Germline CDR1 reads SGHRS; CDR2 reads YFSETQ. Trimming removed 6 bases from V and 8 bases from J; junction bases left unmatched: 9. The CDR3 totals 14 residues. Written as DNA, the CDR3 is TGCGCCAGCACATCCGAAACAGGGGGAGAAAAACTGTTTTTT. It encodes CASTSETGGEKLFF.

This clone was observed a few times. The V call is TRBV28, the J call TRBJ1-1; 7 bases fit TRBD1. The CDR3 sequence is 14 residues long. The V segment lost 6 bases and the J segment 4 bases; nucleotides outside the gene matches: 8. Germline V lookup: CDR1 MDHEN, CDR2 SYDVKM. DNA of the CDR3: TGTGCCAGCAGGAAGACAGGGATCGGCACTGAAGCTTTCTTT. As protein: CASRKTGIGTEAFF. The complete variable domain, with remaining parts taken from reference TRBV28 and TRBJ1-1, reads DVKVTQSSRYLVKRTGEKVFLECVQDMDHENMFWYRQDPGLGLRLIYFSYDVKMKEKGDIPEGYSVSREKKERFSLILESASTNQTSMYLCASRKTGIGTEAFFGQGTRLTVV.

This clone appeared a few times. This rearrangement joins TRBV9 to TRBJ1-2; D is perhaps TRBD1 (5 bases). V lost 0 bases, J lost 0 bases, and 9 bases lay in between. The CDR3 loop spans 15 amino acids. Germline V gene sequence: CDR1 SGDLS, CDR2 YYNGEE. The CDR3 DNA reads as TGTGCCAGCAGCGTAGGACAGCCAGCTAACTATGGCTACACCTTC. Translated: CASSVGQPANYGYTF.

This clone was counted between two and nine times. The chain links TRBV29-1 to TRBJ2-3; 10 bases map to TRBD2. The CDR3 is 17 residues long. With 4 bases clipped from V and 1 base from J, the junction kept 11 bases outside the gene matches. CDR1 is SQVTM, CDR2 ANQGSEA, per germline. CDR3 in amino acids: CSVGGALAGGGTDTQYF. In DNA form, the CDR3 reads TGCAGCGTTGGAGGGGCTTTAGCGGGAGGCGGCACAGATACGCAGTATTTT.

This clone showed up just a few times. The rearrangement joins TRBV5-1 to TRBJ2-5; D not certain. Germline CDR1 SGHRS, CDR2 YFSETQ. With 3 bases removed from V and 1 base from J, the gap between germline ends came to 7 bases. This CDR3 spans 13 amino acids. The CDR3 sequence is CASSSVSQETQYF. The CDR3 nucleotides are TGCGCCAGCAGCTCCGTGAGCCAAGAGACCCAGTACTTC.

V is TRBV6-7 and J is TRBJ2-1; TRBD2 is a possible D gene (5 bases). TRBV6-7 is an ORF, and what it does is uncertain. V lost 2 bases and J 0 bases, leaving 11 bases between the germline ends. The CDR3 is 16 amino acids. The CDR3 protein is CASSYERYRSYNEQFF. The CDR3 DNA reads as TGTGCCAGCAGTTACGAGCGGTACCGCTCCTACAATGAGCAGTTCTTC.

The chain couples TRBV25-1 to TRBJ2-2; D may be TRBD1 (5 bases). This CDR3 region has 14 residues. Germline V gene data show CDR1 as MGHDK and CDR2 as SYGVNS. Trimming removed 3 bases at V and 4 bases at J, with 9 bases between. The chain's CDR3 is CASSETAFTGELFF. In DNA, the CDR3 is TGTGCCAGCAGTGAGACAGCTTTCACCGGGGAGCTGTTTTTT.

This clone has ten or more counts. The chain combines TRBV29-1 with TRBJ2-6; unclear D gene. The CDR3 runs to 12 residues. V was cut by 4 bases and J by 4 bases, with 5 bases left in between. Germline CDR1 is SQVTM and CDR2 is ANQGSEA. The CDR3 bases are TGCAGCGTTGCTGTGGGGGCCAACGTCCTGACTTTC. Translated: CSVAVGANVLTF.

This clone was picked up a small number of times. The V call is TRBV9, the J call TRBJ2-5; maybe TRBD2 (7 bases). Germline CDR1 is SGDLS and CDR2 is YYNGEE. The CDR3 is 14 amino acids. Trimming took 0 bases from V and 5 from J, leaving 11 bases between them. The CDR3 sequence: CASSVAGEGETQYF. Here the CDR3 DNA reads TGTGCCAGCAGCGTAGCAGGGGAGGGGGAGACCCAGTACTTC. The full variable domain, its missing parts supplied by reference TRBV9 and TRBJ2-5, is DSGVTQTPKHLITATGQRVTLRCSPRSGDLSVYWYQQSLDQGLQFLIQYYNGEERAKGNILERFSAQQFPDLHSELNLSSLELGDSALYFCASSVAGEGETQYFGPGTRLLVL.

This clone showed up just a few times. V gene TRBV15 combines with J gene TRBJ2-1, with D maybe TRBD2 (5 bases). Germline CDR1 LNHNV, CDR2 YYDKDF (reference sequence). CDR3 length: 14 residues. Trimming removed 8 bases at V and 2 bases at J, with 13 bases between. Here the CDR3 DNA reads TGTGCCACCTCAGGCCGGGAACCCTACAATGAGCAGTTCTTC. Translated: CATSGREPYNEQFF.

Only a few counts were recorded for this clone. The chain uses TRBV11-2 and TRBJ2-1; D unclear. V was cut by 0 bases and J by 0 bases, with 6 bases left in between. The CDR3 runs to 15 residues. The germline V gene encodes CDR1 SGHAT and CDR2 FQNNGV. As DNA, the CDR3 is TGTGCCAGCAGCTTAGATCCGGGCTCCTACAATGAGCAGTTCTTC. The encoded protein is CASSLDPGSYNEQFF.

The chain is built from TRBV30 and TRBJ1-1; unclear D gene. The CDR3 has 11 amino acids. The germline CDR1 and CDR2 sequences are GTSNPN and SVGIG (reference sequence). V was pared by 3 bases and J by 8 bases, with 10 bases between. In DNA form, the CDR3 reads TGTGCCTGGAGCCGTCTGACAGAAGCTTTCTTT. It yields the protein CAWSRLTEAFF.

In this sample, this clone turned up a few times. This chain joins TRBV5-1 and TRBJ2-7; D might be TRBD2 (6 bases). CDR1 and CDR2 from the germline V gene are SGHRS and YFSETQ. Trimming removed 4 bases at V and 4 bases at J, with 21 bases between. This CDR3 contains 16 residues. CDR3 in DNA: TGCGCCAGCAGCCGAGGGATTAGCGGAATTGGTTACGAGCAGTACTTC. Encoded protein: CASSRGISGIGYEQYF.

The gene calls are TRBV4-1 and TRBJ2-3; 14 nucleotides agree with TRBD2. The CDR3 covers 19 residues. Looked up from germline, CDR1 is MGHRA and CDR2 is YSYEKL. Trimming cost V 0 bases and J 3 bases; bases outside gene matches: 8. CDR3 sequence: CASSQDLWGLAGVTDTQYF. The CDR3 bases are TGCGCCAGCAGCCAAGATCTTTGGGGACTAGCGGGAGTTACAGATACGCAGTATTTT.

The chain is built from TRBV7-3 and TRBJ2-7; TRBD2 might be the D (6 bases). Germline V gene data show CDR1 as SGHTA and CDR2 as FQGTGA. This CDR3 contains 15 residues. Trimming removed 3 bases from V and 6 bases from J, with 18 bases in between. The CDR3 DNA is TGTGCCAGCAGCTTCCTGAGCGGAGGGGAAGGCGAGCAGTACTTC. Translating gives CASSFLSGGEGEQYF.

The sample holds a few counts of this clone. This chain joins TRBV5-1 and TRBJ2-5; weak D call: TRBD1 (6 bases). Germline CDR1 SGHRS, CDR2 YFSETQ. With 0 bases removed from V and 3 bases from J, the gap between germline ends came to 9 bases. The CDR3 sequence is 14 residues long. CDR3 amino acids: CASSLAAGEETQYF. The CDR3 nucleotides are TGCGCCAGCAGCTTGGCGGCAGGGGAAGAGACCCAGTACTTC.

The CDR3 spells CAWSVKGGTDTQYF. The CDR3 nucleotides read TGTGCCTGGAGTGTCAAAGGGGGCACAGATACGCAGTATTTT. The rearrangement uses TRBV30 and TRBJ2-3; TRBD1 might be the D (5 bases). Germline CDR1 reads GTSNPN; CDR2 reads SVGIG (reference sequence). The CDR3 totals 14 residues. Trimming removed 0 bases from V and 1 base from J, with 8 bases in between.

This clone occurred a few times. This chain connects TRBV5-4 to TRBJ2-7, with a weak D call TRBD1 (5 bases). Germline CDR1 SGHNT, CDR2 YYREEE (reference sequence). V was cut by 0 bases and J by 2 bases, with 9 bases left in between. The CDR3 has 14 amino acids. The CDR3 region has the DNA TGTGCCAGCAGCTTGGAGGTGGGGCCCTACGAGCAGTACTTC. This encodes CASSLEVGPYEQYF.

CDR3 loop: CASSAGSGIGNEQFF. The CDR3 DNA reads as TGTGCCAGCAGCGCAGGGAGCGGGATTGGGAATGAGCAGTTCTTC. This chain joins TRBV9 and TRBJ2-1, with TRBD2 matching over 7 bases. V was clipped by 3 bases and J by 7 bases; unmatched bases: 10. The CDR3 has 15 amino acids. The germline V gene has CDR1 SGDLS and CDR2 YYNGEE.